This entry is about one T cell receptor beta chain. This record belongs to a study of T cell changes during pregnancy in multiple sclerosis. CDR3 length: 13 residues. CDR1 is SGHTA, CDR2 FQGNSA, per germline. V was trimmed by 5 bases and J by 5 bases, leaving 12 bases between them. Sequencing used immunoSEQ multiplex PCR; TCRdb keeps in-frame clones, though not all of them. The sample carries about 48,000 clones, almost 95% recorded once. The chain combines TRBV7-2 with TRBJ2-5; D uncertain. Sequencing was performed on CD4+ T cells from peripheral blood mononuclear cells, taken in the second trimester of pregnancy. The sequence was collected from a female donor in good health, enrolled as a control in a pregnancy study. The CDR3: CASSPGVRETQYF. CDR3 coding DNA: TGTGCCAGCAGCCCTGGAGTAAGGGAGACCCAGTACTTC.